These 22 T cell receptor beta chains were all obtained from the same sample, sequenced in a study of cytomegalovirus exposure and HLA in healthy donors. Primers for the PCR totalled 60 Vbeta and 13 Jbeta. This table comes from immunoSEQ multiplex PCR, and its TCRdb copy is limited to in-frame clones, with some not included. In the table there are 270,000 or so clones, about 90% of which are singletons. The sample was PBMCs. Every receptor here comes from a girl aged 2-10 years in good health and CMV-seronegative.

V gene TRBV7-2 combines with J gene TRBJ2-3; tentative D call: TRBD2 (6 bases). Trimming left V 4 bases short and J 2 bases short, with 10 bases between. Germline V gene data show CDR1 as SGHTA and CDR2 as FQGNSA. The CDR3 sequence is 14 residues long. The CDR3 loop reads CASSSGLLTDTQYF. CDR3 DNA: TGTGCCAGCAGCTCGGGACTGCTCACAGATACGCAGTATTTT.

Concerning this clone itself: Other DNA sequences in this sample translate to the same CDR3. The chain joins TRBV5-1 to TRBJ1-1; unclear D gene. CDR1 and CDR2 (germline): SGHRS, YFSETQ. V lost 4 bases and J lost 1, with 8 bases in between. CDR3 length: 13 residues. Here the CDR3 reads CASSLAGNTEAFF. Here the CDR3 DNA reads TGCGCCAGCAGCCTGGCAGGGAACACTGAAGCTTTCTTT.

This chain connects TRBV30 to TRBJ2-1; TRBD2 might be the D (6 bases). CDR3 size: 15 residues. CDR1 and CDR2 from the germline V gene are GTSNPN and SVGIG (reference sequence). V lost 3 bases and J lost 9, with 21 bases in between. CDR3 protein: CAWRPSGVTLGEQFF. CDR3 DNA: TGTGCCTGGAGGCCTTCGGGAGTAACCTTGGGTGAGCAGTTCTTC.

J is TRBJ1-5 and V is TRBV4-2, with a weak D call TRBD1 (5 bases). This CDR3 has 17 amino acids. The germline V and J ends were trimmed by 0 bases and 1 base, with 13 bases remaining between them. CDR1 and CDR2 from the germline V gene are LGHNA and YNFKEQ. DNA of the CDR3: TGTGCCAGCAGCCAAGAGGTTGCGGGGGGAAGCAATCAGCCCCAGCATTTT. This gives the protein CASSQEVAGGSNQPQHF.

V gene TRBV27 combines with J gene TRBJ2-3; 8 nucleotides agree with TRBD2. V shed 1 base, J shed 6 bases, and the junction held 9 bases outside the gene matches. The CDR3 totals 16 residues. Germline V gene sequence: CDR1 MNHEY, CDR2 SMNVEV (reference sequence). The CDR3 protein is CASSLWTGGLGDTQYF. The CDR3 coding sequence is TGTGCCAGCAGTTTATGGACGGGGGGGCTTGGCGATACGCAGTATTTT.

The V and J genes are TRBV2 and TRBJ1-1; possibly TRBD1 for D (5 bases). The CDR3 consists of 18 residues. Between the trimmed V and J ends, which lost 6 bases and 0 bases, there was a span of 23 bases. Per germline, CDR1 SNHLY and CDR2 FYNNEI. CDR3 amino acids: CASRGCPRGEGLNTEAFF. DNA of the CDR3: TGTGCCAGCAGAGGATGTCCTCGGGGGGAAGGTTTGAACACTGAAGCTTTCTTT. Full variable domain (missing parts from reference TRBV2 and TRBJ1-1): EPEVTQTPSHQVTQMGQEVILRCVPISNHLYFYWYRQILGQKVEFLVSFYNNEISEKSEIFDDQFSVERPDGSNFTLKIRSTKLEDSAMYFCASRGCPRGEGLNTEAFFGQGTRLTVV.

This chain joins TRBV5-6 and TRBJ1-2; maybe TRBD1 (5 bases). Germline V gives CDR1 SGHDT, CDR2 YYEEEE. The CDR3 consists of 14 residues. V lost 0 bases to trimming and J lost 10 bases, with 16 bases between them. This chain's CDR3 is CASSLEQGVPDYTF. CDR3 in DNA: TGTGCCAGCAGCTTGGAACAAGGGGTTCCGGACTACACCTTC.

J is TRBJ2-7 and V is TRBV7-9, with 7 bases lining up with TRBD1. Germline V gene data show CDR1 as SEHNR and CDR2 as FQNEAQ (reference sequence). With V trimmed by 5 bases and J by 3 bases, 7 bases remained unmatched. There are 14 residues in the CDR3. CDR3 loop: CASSPDRNLYEQYF. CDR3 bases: TGTGCCAGCAGCCCGGACAGGAATCTCTACGAGCAGTACTTC.

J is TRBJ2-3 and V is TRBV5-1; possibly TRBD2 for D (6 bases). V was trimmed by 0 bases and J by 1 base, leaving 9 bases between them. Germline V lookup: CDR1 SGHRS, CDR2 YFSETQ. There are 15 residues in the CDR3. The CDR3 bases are TGCGCCAGCAGCTTGGCGGCTAGCGGCACAGATACGCAGTATTTT. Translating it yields CASSLAASGTDTQYF. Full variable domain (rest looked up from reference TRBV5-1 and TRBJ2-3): KAGVTQTPRYLIKTRGQQVTLSCSPISGHRSVSWYQQTPGQGLQFLFEYFSETQRNKGNFPGRFSGRQFSNSRSEMNVSTLELGDSALYLCASSLAASGTDTQYFGPGTRLTVL.

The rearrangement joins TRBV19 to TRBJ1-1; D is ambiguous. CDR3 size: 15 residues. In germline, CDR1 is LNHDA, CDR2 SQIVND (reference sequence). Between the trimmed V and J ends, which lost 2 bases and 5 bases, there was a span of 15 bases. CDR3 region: CASSIKGLMATEAFF. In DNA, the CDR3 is TGTGCCAGTAGTATAAAAGGACTGATGGCTACTGAAGCTTTCTTT.

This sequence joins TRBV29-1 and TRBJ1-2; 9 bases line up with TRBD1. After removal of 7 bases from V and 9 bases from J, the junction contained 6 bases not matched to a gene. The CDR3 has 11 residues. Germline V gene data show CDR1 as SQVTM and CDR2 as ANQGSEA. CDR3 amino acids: CSAGTGRSYTF. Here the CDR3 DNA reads TGCAGCGCAGGGACAGGGAGAAGCTACACCTTC.

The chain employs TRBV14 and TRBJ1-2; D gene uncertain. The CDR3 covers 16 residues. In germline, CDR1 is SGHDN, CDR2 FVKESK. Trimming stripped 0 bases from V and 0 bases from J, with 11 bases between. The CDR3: CASSQDLVPANYGYTF. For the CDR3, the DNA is TGTGCCAGCAGCCAAGACCTGGTTCCAGCTAACTATGGCTACACCTTC.

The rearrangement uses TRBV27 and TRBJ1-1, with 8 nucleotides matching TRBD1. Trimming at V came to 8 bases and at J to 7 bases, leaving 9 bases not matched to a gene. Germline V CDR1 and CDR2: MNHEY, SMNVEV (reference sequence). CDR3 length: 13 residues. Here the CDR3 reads CASGTGFEGEAFF. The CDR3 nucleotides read TGTGCCAGCGGGACAGGTTTCGAAGGTGAAGCTTTCTTT.

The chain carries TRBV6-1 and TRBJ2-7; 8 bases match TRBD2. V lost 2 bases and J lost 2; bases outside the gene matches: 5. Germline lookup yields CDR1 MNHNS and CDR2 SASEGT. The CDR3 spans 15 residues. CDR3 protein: CASSESREAPYEQYF. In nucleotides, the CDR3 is TGTGCCAGCAGTGAATCGCGGGAGGCCCCCTACGAGCAGTACTTC.

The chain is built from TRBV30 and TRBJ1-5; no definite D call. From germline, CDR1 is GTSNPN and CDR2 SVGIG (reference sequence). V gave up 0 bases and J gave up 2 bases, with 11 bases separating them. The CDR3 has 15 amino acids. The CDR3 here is CAWSVGGLGNQPQHF. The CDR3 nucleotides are TGTGCCTGGAGTGTGGGAGGGCTGGGCAATCAGCCCCAGCATTTT.

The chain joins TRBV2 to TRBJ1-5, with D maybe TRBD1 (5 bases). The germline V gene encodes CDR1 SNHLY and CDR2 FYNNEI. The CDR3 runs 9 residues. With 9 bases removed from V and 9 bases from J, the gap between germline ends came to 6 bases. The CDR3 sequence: CARGGPQHF. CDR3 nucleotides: TGTGCCAGGGGGGGGCCCCAGCATTTT.

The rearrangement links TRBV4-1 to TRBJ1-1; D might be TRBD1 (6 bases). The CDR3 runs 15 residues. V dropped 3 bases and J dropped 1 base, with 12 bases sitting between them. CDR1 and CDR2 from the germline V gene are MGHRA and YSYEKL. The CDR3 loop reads CASSHFDRPNTEAFF. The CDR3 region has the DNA TGCGCCAGCAGCCACTTCGACAGGCCGAACACTGAAGCTTTCTTT.

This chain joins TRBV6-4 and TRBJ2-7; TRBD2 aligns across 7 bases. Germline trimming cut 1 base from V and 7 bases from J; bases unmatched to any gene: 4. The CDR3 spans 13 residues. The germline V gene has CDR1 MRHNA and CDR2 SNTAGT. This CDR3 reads CASSDYLGGEQYF. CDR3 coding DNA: TGTGCCAGCAGTGACTACCTGGGGGGGGAGCAGTACTTC.

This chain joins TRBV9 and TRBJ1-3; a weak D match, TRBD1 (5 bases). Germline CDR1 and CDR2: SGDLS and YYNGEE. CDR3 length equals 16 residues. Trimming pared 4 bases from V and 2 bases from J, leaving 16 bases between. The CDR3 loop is CASSPPRQGAGNTIYF. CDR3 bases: TGTGCCAGCAGCCCCCCTAGGCAGGGTGCTGGAAACACCATATATTTT.

The CDR3 region has the DNA TGTGCCAGCAGCCAAGAGGGGGACTTGAACTATGGCTACACCTTC. Translation: CASSQEGDLNYGYTF. This sequence joins TRBV4-2 and TRBJ1-2; D is perhaps TRBD1 (5 bases). This CDR3 has 15 amino acids. V was shortened by 0 bases and J by 2 bases, with 10 bases between the two germline ends. Germline lookup yields CDR1 LGHNA and CDR2 YNFKEQ.

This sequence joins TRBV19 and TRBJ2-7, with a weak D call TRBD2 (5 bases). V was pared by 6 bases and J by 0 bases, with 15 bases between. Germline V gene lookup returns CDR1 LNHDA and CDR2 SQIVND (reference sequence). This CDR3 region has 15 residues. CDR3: CASSRTGAGSYEQYF. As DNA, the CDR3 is TGTGCCAGTAGCCGGACTGGCGCCGGCTCCTACGAGCAGTACTTC.

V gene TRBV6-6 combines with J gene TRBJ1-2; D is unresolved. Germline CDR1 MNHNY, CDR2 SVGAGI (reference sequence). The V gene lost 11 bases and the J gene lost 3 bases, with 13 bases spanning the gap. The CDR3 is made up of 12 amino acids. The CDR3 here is CASGQVDYGYTF. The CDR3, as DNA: TGTGCCTCTGGCCAGGTGGACTATGGCTACACCTTC.